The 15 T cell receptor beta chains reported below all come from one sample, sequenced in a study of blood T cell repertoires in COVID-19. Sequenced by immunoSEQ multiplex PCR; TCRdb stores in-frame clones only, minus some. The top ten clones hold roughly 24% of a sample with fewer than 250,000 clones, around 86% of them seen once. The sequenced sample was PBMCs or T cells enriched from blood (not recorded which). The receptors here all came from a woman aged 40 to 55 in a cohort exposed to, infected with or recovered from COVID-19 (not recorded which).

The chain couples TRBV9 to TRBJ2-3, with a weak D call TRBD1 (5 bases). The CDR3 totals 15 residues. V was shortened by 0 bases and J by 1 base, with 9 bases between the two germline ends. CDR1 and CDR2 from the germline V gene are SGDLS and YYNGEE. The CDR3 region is CASSVVGRGTDTQYF. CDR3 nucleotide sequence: TGTGCCAGCAGCGTAGTTGGCAGGGGCACAGATACGCAGTATTTT. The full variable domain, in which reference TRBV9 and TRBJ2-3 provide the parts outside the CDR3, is DSGVTQTPKHLITATGQRVTLRCSPRSGDLSVYWYQQSLDQGLQFLIQYYNGEERAKGNILERFSAQQFPDLHSELNLSSLELGDSALYFCASSVVGRGTDTQYFGPGTRLTVL.

The CDR3 sequence is CASSERDGAYNEQFF. As DNA, the CDR3 is TGTGCCAGCAGCGAGCGCGACGGTGCCTACAATGAGCAGTTCTTC. V is TRBV9 and J is TRBJ2-1; D is unclear. CDR1 is SGDLS and CDR2 is YYNGEE in the germline V gene. The CDR3 has 15 amino acids. Trimming removed 3 bases from V and 2 bases from J, with 12 bases in between. Together with reference TRBV9 and TRBJ2-1, the CDR3 gives the full variable domain: DSGVTQTPKHLITATGQRVTLRCSPRSGDLSVYWYQQSLDQGLQFLIQYYNGEERAKGNILERFSAQQFPDLHSELNLSSLELGDSALYFCASSERDGAYNEQFFGPGTRLTVL.

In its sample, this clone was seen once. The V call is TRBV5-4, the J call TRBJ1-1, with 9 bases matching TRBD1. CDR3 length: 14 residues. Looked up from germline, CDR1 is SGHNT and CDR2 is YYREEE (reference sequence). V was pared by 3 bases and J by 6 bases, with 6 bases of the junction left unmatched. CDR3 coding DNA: TGTGCCAGCAGCTGGGACAGGGAATTACCTGAAGCTTTCTTT. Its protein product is CASSWDRELPEAFF.

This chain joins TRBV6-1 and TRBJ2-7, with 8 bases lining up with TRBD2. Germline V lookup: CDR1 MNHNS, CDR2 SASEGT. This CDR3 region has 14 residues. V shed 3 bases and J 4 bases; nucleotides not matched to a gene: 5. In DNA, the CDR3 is TGTGCCAGCAGTGAGGTGGGCGGGAGGTACGAGCAGTACTTC. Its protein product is CASSEVGGRYEQYF.

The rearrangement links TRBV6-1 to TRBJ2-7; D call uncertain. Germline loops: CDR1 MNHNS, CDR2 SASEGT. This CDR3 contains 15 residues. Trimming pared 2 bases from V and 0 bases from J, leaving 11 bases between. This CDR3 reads CASSEMVAPSYEQYF. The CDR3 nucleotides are TGTGCCAGCAGTGAAATGGTAGCTCCCTCCTACGAGCAGTACTTC.

The CDR3 DNA reads TGTGCCAGCAGCTTGTTGAGTGGAAACACCATATATTTT. Protein product: CASSLLSGNTIYF. V gene TRBV5-6 combines with J gene TRBJ1-3; no firm D call. Trimming stripped 1 base from V and 3 bases from J, with 5 bases between. In germline, CDR1 is SGHDT, CDR2 YYEEEE. The CDR3 is 13 residues long.

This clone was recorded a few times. Here the CDR3 reads CASGPRVDGELFF. The CDR3 DNA reads TGTGCTAGTGGGCCCCGGGTGGACGGGGAGCTGTTTTTT. V and J are TRBV12-5 and TRBJ2-2; unclear D gene. V dropped 6 bases and J dropped 7 bases, with 12 bases sitting between them. Per germline, CDR1 LGHNT and CDR2 FRNRAP. The CDR3 is 13 residues long. The complete variable domain, with remaining parts taken from reference TRBV12-5 and TRBJ2-2, reads DARVTQTPRHKVTEMGQEVTMRCQPILGHNTVFWYRQTMMQGLELLAYFRNRAPLDDSGMPKDRFSAEMPDATLATLKIQPSEPRDSAVYFCASGPRVDGELFFGEGSRLTVL.

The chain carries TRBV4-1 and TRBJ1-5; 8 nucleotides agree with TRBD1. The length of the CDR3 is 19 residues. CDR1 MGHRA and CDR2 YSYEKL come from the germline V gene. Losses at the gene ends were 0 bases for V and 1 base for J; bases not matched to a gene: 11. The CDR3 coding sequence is TGCGCCAGCAGCCAAGACCGCTTTTCCACAGGGGGGAGCAATCAGCCCCAGCATTTT. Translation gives CASSQDRFSTGGSNQPQHF.

Here the CDR3 reads CASSLIRDRGSFVYGYTF. The CDR3 nucleotides are TGTGCCAGCAGCTTGATCCGGGACAGGGGGTCGTTCGTTTATGGCTACACCTTC. The genes are TRBV5-6 and TRBJ1-2, with 11 bases matching TRBD1. CDR1 is SGHDT and CDR2 is YYEEEE in the germline V gene. The CDR3 sequence is 18 residues long. V was pared by 1 base and J by 5 bases, with 13 bases of the junction left unmatched.

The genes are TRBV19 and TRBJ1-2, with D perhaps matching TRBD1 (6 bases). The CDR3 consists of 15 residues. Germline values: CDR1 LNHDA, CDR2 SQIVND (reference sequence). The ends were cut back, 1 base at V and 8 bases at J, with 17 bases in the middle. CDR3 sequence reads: CASSIASTGRGGYTF. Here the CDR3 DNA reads TGTGCCAGTAGTATAGCCTCGACAGGAAGAGGGGGCTACACCTTC.

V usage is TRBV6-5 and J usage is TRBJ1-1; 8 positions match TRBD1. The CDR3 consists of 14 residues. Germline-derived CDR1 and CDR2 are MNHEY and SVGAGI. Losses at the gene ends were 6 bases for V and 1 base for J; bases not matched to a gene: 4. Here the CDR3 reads CASRRDRGNTEAFF. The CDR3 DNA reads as TGTGCCAGCAGAAGAGACAGGGGGAACACTGAAGCTTTCTTT.

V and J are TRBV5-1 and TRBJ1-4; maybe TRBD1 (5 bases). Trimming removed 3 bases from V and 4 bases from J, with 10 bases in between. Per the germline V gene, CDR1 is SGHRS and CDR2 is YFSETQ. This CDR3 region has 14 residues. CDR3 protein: CASSSDTINEKLFF. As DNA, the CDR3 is TGCGCCAGCAGCTCGGACACAATTAATGAAAAACTGTTTTTT.

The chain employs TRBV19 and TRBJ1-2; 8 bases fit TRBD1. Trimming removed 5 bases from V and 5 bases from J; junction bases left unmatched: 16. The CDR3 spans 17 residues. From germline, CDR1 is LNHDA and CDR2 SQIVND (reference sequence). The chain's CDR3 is CASSDQGALFLGYGYTF. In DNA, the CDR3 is TGTGCCAGTAGTGACCAGGGGGCGTTATTCCTCGGGTATGGCTACACCTTC. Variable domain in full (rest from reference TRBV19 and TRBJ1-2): DGGITQSPKYLFRKEGQNVTLSCEQNLNHDAMYWYRQDPGQGLRLIYYSQIVNDFQKGDIAEGYSVSREKKESFPLTVTSAQKNPTAFYLCASSDQGALFLGYGYTFGSGTRLTVV.

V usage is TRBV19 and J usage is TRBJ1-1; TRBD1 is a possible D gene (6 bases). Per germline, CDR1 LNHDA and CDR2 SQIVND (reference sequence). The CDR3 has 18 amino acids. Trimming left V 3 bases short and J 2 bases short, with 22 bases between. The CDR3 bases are TGTGCCAGTAGTATCTTAACAGGGTTTGCCCCTAGAAACACTGAAGCTTTCTTT. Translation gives CASSILTGFAPRNTEAFF.

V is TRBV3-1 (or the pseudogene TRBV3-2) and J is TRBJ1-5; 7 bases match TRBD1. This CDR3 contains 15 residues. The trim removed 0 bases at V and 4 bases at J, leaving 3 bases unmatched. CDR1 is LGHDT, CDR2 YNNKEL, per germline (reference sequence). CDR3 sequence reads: CASSQDAGGNQPQHF. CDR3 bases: TGTGCCAGCAGCCAAGATGCAGGGGGGAATCAGCCCCAGCATTTT.